The rows below give T cell receptor beta chains drawn from one sample of a study of blood T cell repertoires in COVID-19. Profiled with immunoSEQ multiplex PCR; TCRdb holds only in-frame clones, not every one. The sample includes around 170,000 clones, approximately 83% of them seen just once. Material for sequencing was peripheral blood. These TCRs come from a man in his 70s who had recovered from COVID-19. The CDR3 runs from the conserved cysteine through the conserved F or W. D genes are given only for firm matches. Part of the rows lack a size; the others show once, few, many or a class for expanded clones.

v_call	j_call	d_call	clone_size	cdr3_nt	cdr3_aa
TRBV10-3	TRBJ2-1	TRBD2	.	TGTGCCATCAGCGCAAGGCCAGCGGGAGACTACAATGAGCAGTTCTTC	CAISARPAGDYNEQFF
TRBV21-1	TRBJ1-6	.	.	TGTGCCAGCAGCGCCAGCGGGGGCGATTATTCACCCCTCCACTTT	CASSASGGDYSPLHF
TRBV3-1/TRBV3-2	TRBJ2-2	.	.	TGTGCCAGCAGCCAAAACGGAGTTGACACCGGGGAGCTGTTTTTT	CASSQNGVDTGELFF
TRBV7-9	TRBJ1-2	TRBD1	.	TGTGCCAGCAGCATCGGGGACAGGGTAAGGGATGGCTACACCTTC	CASSIGDRVRDGYTF
TRBV7-2	TRBJ1-1	TRBD1	.	TGTGCCAGCAGCACGAGGGGGCGTGCCGCTTTCTTT	CASSTRGRAAFF
TRBV19	TRBJ2-7	TRBD2	.	TGTGCCAGTGGTAGCGGGAGAGACCACGAGCAGTACTTC	CASGSGRDHEQYF
TRBV2	TRBJ2-2	TRBD2	.	TGTGCCAGCACCCCGGAGGGTAGCGGGAACGGCGGGGAGCTGTTTTTT	CASTPEGSGNGGELFF
TRBV6-5	TRBJ1-5	.	.	TGTGCCAGTATCGCAGGGGGCAATCAGCCCCAGCATTTT	CASIAGGNQPQHF
TRBV14	TRBJ2-2	.	once	TGTGCCAGCAGCCAAGATGGTCGGGGCGGGGAGCTGTTTTTT	CASSQDGRGGELFF
TRBV18	TRBJ2-2	.	.	TGTGCCAGCTCACCACCGAACAGTAAAACGAACACCGGGGAGCTGTTTTTT	CASSPPNSKTNTGELFF
TRBV6-5	TRBJ1-5	TRBD1	.	TGTGCCAGCACCGAGGGACAGAGCAATCAGCCCCAGCATTTT	CASTEGQSNQPQHF
TRBV24-1	TRBJ2-1	.	.	TGTGCCACCAGTGATCGAGGAATGAGCTCCTACAATGAGCAGTTCTTC	CATSDRGMSSYNEQFF
TRBV7-2	TRBJ2-3	.	.	TGTGCCAGCAGCTTCGTGGGAGGCGCAGATACGCAGTATTTT	CASSFVGGADTQYF
TRBV5-1	TRBJ2-2	TRBD1	.	TGCGCCAGCAGCTTGGCTCCGGACAGGGCGAGCACCGGGGAGCTGTTTTTT	CASSLAPDRASTGELFF
TRBV7-2	TRBJ2-1	TRBD2	.	TGTGCCAGCAGCCCACGGGGGCTAGCGGGAGTCAATGAGCAGTTCTTC	CASSPRGLAGVNEQFF
TRBV18	TRBJ2-1	TRBD2	.	TGTGCCAGCTCAAGACTAGCGGGAGACAATGAGCAGTTCTTC	CASSRLAGDNEQFF
TRBV7-8	TRBJ2-5	TRBD1	.	TGTGCCAGCAGCCGCGCAGGGGGCGGAGAGACCCAGTACTTC	CASSRAGGGETQYF
TRBV28	TRBJ2-7	TRBD1	.	TGTGCCAGCAGTCCCTTGGGACAGGGAACCCACTACGAGCAGTACTTC	CASSPLGQGTHYEQYF
TRBV2	TRBJ1-2	.	once	TGTGCCAGCAGTGGACAAGACAACTATGGCTACACCTTC	CASSGQDNYGYTF
TRBV19	TRBJ1-2	.	many	TGTGCCAGTAAGGACTCCCACTACCCGTACTATGGCTACACCTTC	CASKDSHYPYYGYTF
TRBV19	TRBJ2-5	.	.	TGTGCCAGTAGTCAAAACAGACAAGAGACCCAGTACTTC	CASSQNRQETQYF
TRBV3-1/TRBV3-2	TRBJ2-7	.	.	TGTGCCAGCAGCCCCTCTAGCGCTAGGGGCGAGCAGTACTTC	CASSPSSARGEQYF
TRBV9	TRBJ2-1	.	.	TGTGCCAGCAGCGTAAACCCGAGCTCCTACAATGAGCAGTTCTTC	CASSVNPSSYNEQFF
TRBV7-2	TRBJ2-3	TRBD1	.	TGTGCCAGCAGCTCGACTGGACAGGTAACAGATACGCAGTATTTT	CASSSTGQVTDTQYF
TRBV7-9	TRBJ2-2	TRBD2	.	TGTGCCAGCGGCCGGGGCGGGAGTCTCTCCGGGGAGCTGTTTTTT	CASGRGGSLSGELFF
TRBV3-1/TRBV3-2	TRBJ2-5	.	.	TGTGCCAGCAGCCTCCAGTTGACCCAGTACTTC	CASSLQLTQYF
TRBV19	TRBJ2-5	TRBD2	.	TGTGCCAGTAGTACCCTGGCGGGAGGGCCCAGGGAGACCCAGTACTTC	CASSTLAGGPRETQYF
TRBV18	TRBJ1-1	TRBD1	.	TGTGCCAGCTCACCAGACAGGGGTACTGAAGCTTTCTTT	CASSPDRGTEAFF
TRBV5-4	TRBJ1-6	TRBD1	.	TGTGCCAGCAGCTCCGGACAGGGGGATTCACCCCTCCACTTT	CASSSGQGDSPLHF
TRBV28	TRBJ2-1	.	.	TGTGCCAGCAGTTTTCGGGAGAAAGAGCAGTTCTTC	CASSFREKEQFF
TRBV7-2	TRBJ2-7	.	.	TGTGCCAGCAGCCCGGGGAGGCAGGGATCCTACGAGCAGTACTTC	CASSPGRQGSYEQYF
TRBV28	TRBJ2-4	.	.	TGTGCCAGCAGTTTTTCCAGGGTCCCCAAAAACATTCAGTACTTC	CASSFSRVPKNIQYF
TRBV11-3	TRBJ1-1	.	.	TGTGCCAGCAGCTTAGGCGGCGTGGCTGAAGCTTTCTTT	CASSLGGVAEAFF
TRBV28	TRBJ2-7	TRBD1	few	TGTGCCAGCATGGAACTCGGGACAGTAAAGAGCTCCTACGAGCAGTACTTC	CASMELGTVKSSYEQYF
TRBV2	TRBJ1-2	TRBD1	.	TGTGCCAGCAGCGGACAGGTCTATGGCTACACCTTC	CASSGQVYGYTF
TRBV19	TRBJ1-3	.	.	TGTGCCAGTAGTACGACTGATATCTCTGGAAACACCATATATTTT	CASSTTDISGNTIYF
TRBV6-5	TRBJ2-1	.	.	TGTGCCAGCAGTTACATGGCCGAGCAGTTCTTC	CASSYMAEQFF
TRBV12-1	TRBJ2-7	.	few	TGTGCCAGCAGCTTTGAGGCCGGGACAGTCGTTTACGAGCAGTACTTC	CASSFEAGTVVYEQYF
TRBV7-9	TRBJ2-5	.	.	TGTGCCAGCAGCTTAGGGAGAGACCAAGAGACCCAGTACTTC	CASSLGRDQETQYF
TRBV19	TRBJ2-1	.	.	TGTGCCAGTACCTCGAGGGGGAACCCTAATGAGCAGTTCTTC	CASTSRGNPNEQFF
TRBV10-1	TRBJ2-5	.	many	TGCGCCAGCAGTCCCGGGAGAGAGAGGGAGACCCAGTACTTC	CASSPGRERETQYF
TRBV19	TRBJ1-2	TRBD1	once	TGTGCCAGTAGTCTGGGGACAGGGGGCCAAGTCTATGGCTACACCTTC	CASSLGTGGQVYGYTF
TRBV19	TRBJ2-2	.	few	TGTGCCAGTACGGGACTCGAGGCCCCGAACACCGGGGAGCTGTTTTTT	CASTGLEAPNTGELFF
TRBV11-3	TRBJ2-1	TRBD2	.	TGTGCCAGCAGCTTATCAGGATTTGCCGGGACTAGGGGTTACAATGAGCAGTTCTTC	CASSLSGFAGTRGYNEQFF
TRBV4-2	TRBJ2-7	.	.	TGTGCCAGCAGCCAAGACCTAAGAGGCGCCTACGAGCAGTACTTC	CASSQDLRGAYEQYF
TRBV9	TRBJ1-1	.	once	TGTGCCAGCAGCGTAGAAGAGGCGGGCTACACTGAAGCTTTCTTT	CASSVEEAGYTEAFF
TRBV10-3	TRBJ2-5	.	once	TGTGCCATCAGGGCGGACAGGGAGGGTGAGACCCAGTACTTC	CAIRADREGETQYF
TRBV29-1	TRBJ1-2	.	.	TGCAGCGTAGTTGCCCAGGCAAGAGGCTACACCTTC	CSVVAQARGYTF
TRBV28	TRBJ2-7	.	.	TGTGCCAGCAGATCAGGAAGCACCTACGAGCAGTACTTC	CASRSGSTYEQYF
TRBV7-9	TRBJ2-2	TRBD2	few	TGTGCCAGCAGCGCGAGGACTAGCGTTGACACCGGGGAGCTGTTTTTT	CASSARTSVDTGELFF
TRBV7-3	TRBJ1-6	.	.	TGTGCCAGCAGCTCCGGGACACCTAATTCACCCCTCCACTTT	CASSSGTPNSPLHF
TRBV9	TRBJ1-2	.	.	TGTGCCAGCAGCGCCCGTAAAAATGATGGCGGCTACACCTTC	CASSARKNDGGYTF
TRBV5-8	TRBJ2-1	.	.	TGTGCCAGCAGCCCCCCCCCTAGCGTTAGCTCCTACAATGAGCAGTTCTTC	CASSPPPSVSSYNEQFF
TRBV14	TRBJ2-7	TRBD2	many	TGTGCCAGCAGCCAAGGTCACGCGGGAGATCGGTACGAGCAGTACTTC	CASSQGHAGDRYEQYF
TRBV12-3/TRBV12-4	TRBJ2-2	.	.	TGTGCCAGCGCGCGGAACACCGGGGAGCTGTTTTTT	CASARNTGELFF
TRBV24-1	TRBJ2-1	TRBD2	.	TGTGCCACCGGACCCGGGACTAAAAATGAGCAGTTCTTC	CATGPGTKNEQFF
TRBV28	TRBJ1-5	TRBD1	.	TGTGCCAGCAGTACCAGCAGACAGGGTCGTAGCAATCAGCCCCAGCATTTT	CASSTSRQGRSNQPQHF
TRBV5-1	TRBJ2-1	TRBD2	.	TGCGCCAGCGCCCCCCTTGCGGGAGTACGGGATGAGCAGTTCTTC	CASAPLAGVRDEQFF
TRBV7-3	TRBJ2-1	TRBD2	.	TGTGCCAGCAGCTCCGGACTAGCGTCCTACAATGAGCAGTTCTTC	CASSSGLASYNEQFF